These 8 T cell receptor beta chains were sequenced from one sample in a study of T cell responses to AZD1222 COVID-19 vaccine. Profiled with immunoSEQ multiplex PCR; TCRdb holds only in-frame clones, not every one. The repertoire holds about 150,000 clones, with 91% as singletons. The specimen comprised peripheral blood, sampled 28 days after the second AZD1222 dose. These receptors all come from an adult who received the AZD1222 COVID-19 vaccine.

The chain carries TRBV10-3 and TRBJ1-2; TRBD1 matches at 9 bases. The CDR3 has 14 residues. The V segment lost 7 bases and the J segment 5 bases; nucleotides outside the gene matches: 8. The V gene's germline CDR1 is ENHRY and CDR2 SYGVKD. CDR3 amino acids: CAITHGTGRYGYTF. Here the CDR3 DNA reads TGTGCCATCACCCACGGGACAGGGAGGTATGGCTACACCTTC.

V usage is TRBV25-1 and J usage is TRBJ1-1; D possibly corresponds to TRBD1 (5 bases). V was trimmed by 1 base and J by 1 base, leaving 7 bases between them. The CDR3 totals 14 residues. Germline CDR1 MGHDK, CDR2 SYGVNS. The CDR3 loop is CASSEFGTNTEAFF. The CDR3 DNA reads TGTGCCAGCAGTGAATTCGGGACGAACACTGAAGCTTTCTTT.

J is TRBJ1-2 and V is TRBV19; possible D gene TRBD1, 6 bases. In germline, CDR1 is LNHDA, CDR2 SQIVND (reference sequence). V was clipped by 0 bases and J by 3 bases, with 8 bases between them. The CDR3 runs 14 residues. The CDR3 nucleotides read TGTGCCAGTAGTATAGAGGGGGCCTACTATGGCTACACCTTC. Protein product: CASSIEGAYYGYTF.

The gene calls are TRBV28 and TRBJ2-2, with 10 bases fitting TRBD2. The length of the CDR3 is 15 residues. Germline-derived CDR1 and CDR2 are MDHEN and SYDVKM. With V trimmed by 4 bases and J by 6 bases, 5 bases remained unmatched. In DNA, the CDR3 is TGTGCCAGCAGTTCAGCGGGAGGGCCTTCCGGGGAGCTGTTTTTT. It translates to CASSSAGGPSGELFF.

The rearrangement uses TRBV3-1 (or the pseudogene TRBV3-2) and TRBJ1-6; D unclear. The CDR3 is 15 residues long. CDR1 is LGHDT and CDR2 is YNNKEL in the germline V gene (reference sequence). V was cut by 3 bases and J by 7 bases, with 13 bases left in between. The CDR3 loop is CASSQLMTGNSPLHF. CDR3 nucleotides: TGTGCCAGCAGCCAGCTTATGACTGGCAATTCACCCCTCCACTTT.

The V call is TRBV4-1, the J call TRBJ2-2; D may be TRBD2 (5 bases). Germline V lookup: CDR1 MGHRA, CDR2 YSYEKL. Trimming shortened V by 0 bases and J by 7 bases, and 18 bases separated the two germline ends. The CDR3 consists of 17 residues. The CDR3 DNA is TGCGCCAGCAGCCAAGACTGGCAGAGGCTAGCCGGCGGGGAGCTGTTTTTT. Translation gives CASSQDWQRLAGGELFF.

The gene calls are TRBV10-3 and TRBJ2-2; D is perhaps TRBD2 (6 bases). Trimming stripped 7 bases from V and 6 bases from J, with 18 bases between. Per the germline V gene, CDR1 is ENHRY and CDR2 is SYGVKD. The CDR3 runs to 15 residues. The CDR3 reads CAIKASGEGSGELFF. The CDR3 DNA follows: TGTGCCATCAAGGCCTCGGGAGAGGGGTCCGGGGAGCTGTTTTTT.

The chain couples TRBV5-6 to TRBJ1-2; D remains unclear. Trimming took off 0 bases at V and 9 bases at J, with 9 bases between the two ends. Per germline, CDR1 SGHDT and CDR2 YYEEEE. This CDR3 spans 12 amino acids. Here the CDR3 reads CASSLGATRYTF. As DNA, the CDR3 is TGTGCCAGCAGCTTGGGTGCGACACGCTACACCTTC.